Below are 11 T cell receptor beta chains sequenced from a single sample in a study of CD8+ T cells in alopecia areata. As the sequencing template, cDNA was produced by extracting RNA and reverse transcribing it. Assay used: immunoSEQ multiplex PCR; TCRdb lists only in-frame clones, some missing. The sample shows about 110,000 clones, 45% to 60% of them seen only once. The source material was NKG2D-low CD8+ T cells sorted from blood. Source of these receptors: a human donor with alopecia areata.

This clone was observed a single time. A read error may produce the germline difference seen at one junction end. V and J are TRBV6-6 and TRBJ2-1; the match to TRBD1 covers 10 bases. The CDR3 sequence is 14 residues long. Germline assignment: CDR1 MNHNY and CDR2 SVGAGI (reference sequence). CDR3 protein: CAGSPGTGVNEQFF. The CDR3 nucleotides are TGTGCCGGCAGTCCCGGGACAGGGGTGAATGAGCAGTTCTTC.

This clone has only a few counts. The same CDR3 can be traced to other DNA sequences in this sample. The rearrangement uses TRBV20-1 and TRBJ2-7, with no clear D. V lost 1 base and J 4 bases, leaving 5 bases between the germline ends. This CDR3 has 11 amino acids. CDR1 is DFQATT and CDR2 is SNEGSKA in the germline V gene (reference sequence). The CDR3 DNA sequence: TGCAGTGCTAGAGCCGGATACGAGCAGTACTTC. The encoded protein is CSARAGYEQYF.

The count of this clone is one. V usage is TRBV2 and J usage is TRBJ2-5; D is undetermined. Deletions cut 3 bases from V and 5 bases from J, with 7 bases between. In germline, CDR1 is SNHLY, CDR2 FYNNEI. There are 12 residues in the CDR3. CDR3 sequence reads: CASSDRRETQYF. The CDR3 nucleotides read TGTGCCAGCAGTGATCGGCGTGAGACCCAGTACTTC.

To note about this clone: At one boundary the junction diverges from the germline segment, which might be a read error. V and J are TRBV15 and TRBJ2-3; D is possibly TRBD1 or TRBD2 (5 bases each). The V gene's germline CDR1 is LNHNV and CDR2 YYDKDF (reference sequence). There are 20 residues in the CDR3. The CDR3 reads CATNRPPGDRGSSSPDTQYF. In nucleotides, the CDR3 is TGTGCCACCAACAGACCCCCCGGGGATAGGGGTTCCTCTAGCCCAGATACGCAGTATTTT.

The genes are TRBV5-1 and TRBJ1-1, with D possibly being TRBD1 (6 bases). The CDR3 is made up of 15 amino acids. V lost 1 base to trimming and J lost 5 bases, with 15 bases between them. The germline gives CDR1 SGHRS, CDR2 YFSETQ. The CDR3 nucleotides are TGCGCCAGCAGCTTGTCGCTGACAGGAGTAACTGAAGCTTTCTTT. This encodes CASSLSLTGVTEAFF. The variable domain in full, with the rest retrieved from reference TRBV5-1 and TRBJ1-1, is KAGVTQTPRYLIKTRGQQVTLSCSPISGHRSVSWYQQTPGQGLQFLFEYFSETQRNKGNFPGRFSGRQFSNSRSEMNVSTLELGDSALYLCASSLSLTGVTEAFFGQGTRLTVV.

The rearrangement uses TRBV28 and TRBJ2-2, with 7 nucleotides matching TRBD1. Germline assignment: CDR1 MDHEN and CDR2 SYDVKM. Trimming took 7 bases from V and 8 from J; bases not matched to a gene: 16. This CDR3 has 16 amino acids. In DNA, the CDR3 is TGTGCCAGCACCCCCAGGGGCGGAGAGGGGGCAGGGGAGCTGTTTTTT. Residues: CASTPRGGEGAGELFF.

The chain carries TRBV15 and TRBJ2-3; D gene unclear. CDR1 and CDR2 (germline): LNHNV, YYDKDF (reference sequence). This CDR3 has 15 amino acids. V was cut by 1 base and J by 0 bases, with 8 bases left in between. The CDR3 region is CATSRVGPSTDTQYF. The CDR3 DNA follows: TGTGCCACCAGCAGAGTAGGCCCGAGCACAGATACGCAGTATTTT.

This clone was counted between two and nine times. This sequence joins TRBV7-3 and TRBJ2-3; the match to TRBD2 covers 10 bases. V lost 4 bases, J lost 7 bases, and 8 bases stayed unmatched. Germline values: CDR1 SGHTA, CDR2 FQGTGA. The CDR3 loop spans 15 amino acids. DNA of the CDR3: TGTGCCAGCAGCTCCTCAGCGGGAGGGTTAAATACGCAGTATTTT. It encodes CASSSSAGGLNTQYF.

This clone was detected a few times. J is TRBJ1-1 and V is TRBV19; D might be TRBD1 (5 bases). Germline CDR1 and CDR2: LNHDA and SQIVND (reference sequence). V was shortened by 7 bases and J by 3 bases, with 15 bases between the two germline ends. This CDR3 has 14 residues. The CDR3 here is CASTGYMGHTEAFF. In DNA form, the CDR3 reads TGTGCCAGTACGGGATACATGGGGCACACTGAAGCTTTCTTT.

V and J are TRBV5-1 and TRBJ2-7; 7 bases match TRBD1. V gave up 4 bases and J gave up 6 bases; unmatched junction bases: 10. Germline V CDR1 and CDR2: SGHRS, YFSETQ. The CDR3 spans 14 residues. CDR3 protein: CASSQRQGAGEQYF. The CDR3 nucleotides are TGCGCCAGCAGCCAACGACAGGGTGCCGGCGAGCAGTACTTC.

This rearrangement joins TRBV4-1 to TRBJ2-1; the D is unclear. The germline gives CDR1 MGHRA, CDR2 YSYEKL. V lost 4 bases, J lost 10 bases, and 8 bases lay in between. CDR3 size: 11 residues. The CDR3 sequence is CASSLREEQFF. The DNA for the CDR3 is TGCGCCAGCAGCCTAAGAGAAGAGCAGTTCTTC.